A selection of T cell receptor beta chains follows, all from one sample in a study of fetal regulatory T cell absence and autoimmunity. TCRdb's table, derived via immunoSEQ multiplex PCR, lists solely in-frame clones and lacks some. Among about 50,000 clones listed, about 86% were seen once. What was sequenced was cord blood. These receptors were obtained from a newborn boy with IPEX syndrome. The CDR3 runs from the conserved cysteine through the conserved F or W. Fields, in order: V gene, CDR3 protein.

v_call: TRBV6-5
cdr3_aa: CASSYSPLAEAFF

v_call: TRBV5-1
cdr3_aa: CASSLGFSGLAYEQYF

v_call: TRBV7-5
cdr3_aa: CVPPGGGDTQYF

v_call: TRBV9
cdr3_aa: CASSVAKGGDTGELFF

v_call: TRBV19
cdr3_aa: CASSIGTGFSYQPQHF

v_call: TRBV11-2
cdr3_aa: CASSLALQGSSYNSPLHF

v_call: TRBV7-2
cdr3_aa: CASSLAPGYEQYF

v_call: TRBV27
cdr3_aa: CASSPLGTGNTEAFF

v_call: TRBV4-1
cdr3_aa: CASSHRQGPSTTNYGYTF

v_call: TRBV7-9
cdr3_aa: CASSPRPGFTLNTQYF

v_call: TRBV6-1
cdr3_aa: CASSSGAKQPQHF

v_call: TRBV7-9
cdr3_aa: CASSLEAGRTEAFF

v_call: TRBV5-1
cdr3_aa: CASSLGQGFDTEAFF

v_call: TRBV10-3
cdr3_aa: CAISESGSGELFF

v_call: TRBV6-1
cdr3_aa: CASRQGAAEAFF

v_call: TRBV4-1
cdr3_aa: CASSQGNSRGEQFF

v_call: TRBV5-1
cdr3_aa: CASSLGQGFSGNTIYF

v_call: TRBV6-1
cdr3_aa: CASSRVSAEAFF

v_call: TRBV7-9
cdr3_aa: CASSPGLAGHTDTQYF

v_call: TRBV27
cdr3_aa: CASSPSGTVQYNEQFF

v_call: TRBV5-1
cdr3_aa: CASSLGLNTGELFF

v_call: TRBV27
cdr3_aa: CASSLTPTGNEGYTF

v_call: TRBV5-6
cdr3_aa: CASSLRGAAYEQYF

v_call: TRBV4-1
cdr3_aa: CASSQVGSRTDTQYF

v_call: TRBV5-1
cdr3_aa: CASSLEGTGGARSTDTQYF

v_call: TRBV6-5
cdr3_aa: CASRRGRADTQYF

v_call: TRBV2
cdr3_aa: CASRVDRQETQYF

v_call: TRBV6-1
cdr3_aa: CASSVTGYGYTF

v_call: TRBV12-5
cdr3_aa: CASAPNVQGWGNTIYF

v_call: TRBV6-5
cdr3_aa: CASSLGIYEQYF

v_call: TRBV5-5
cdr3_aa: CASSLDRGTDTQYF

v_call: TRBV30
cdr3_aa: CACSQGARSQPQHF

v_call: TRBV6-1
cdr3_aa: CASSEQYNEQFF

v_call: TRBV5-1
cdr3_aa: CASSLWRFSGTDTQYF

v_call: TRBV6-6
cdr3_aa: CASSPGGGTNTGELFF

v_call: TRBV11-2
cdr3_aa: CASGEGGEQYF